A single sample gave rise to the 31 T cell receptor beta chains below, sequenced in a study of T-cell reconstitution after alpha-beta-depleted transplantation in children. Construction of the TCRbeta library involved unique molecular identifiers. TCRdb re-called the PCR reads with MiXCR, one entry per CDR3 protein. The repertoire holds approximately 640,000 distinct CDR3 sequences, with 16% as singletons. The input for sequencing was PBMCs from the stem cell graft donor, taken from the stem cell graft. The receptors were sampled from a human donor who donated a stem cell graft to a child with acute myeloid leukemia.

This clonotype has a handful of counts. This chain joins TRBV5-6 and TRBJ2-3; 8 bases match TRBD2. V shed 7 bases, J shed 8 bases, and the junction held 15 bases outside the gene matches. The germline V gene has CDR1 SGHDT and CDR2 YYEEEE. The CDR3 consists of 15 residues. The CDR3 sequence is CASGEGVAGPATQYF. CDR3 DNA sequence: TGTGCCAGCGGGGAAGGGGTAGCGGGGCCCGCTACGCAGTATTTT.

In its sample, this clonotype was seen many times. J is TRBJ2-5 and V is TRBV5-1; 8 positions agree with TRBD2. With V trimmed by 0 bases and J by 4 bases, 5 bases remained unmatched. Per germline, CDR1 SGHRS and CDR2 YFSETQ. There are 15 residues in the CDR3. Here the CDR3 reads CASSLGSGGGETQYF. DNA for the CDR3: TGCGCCAGCAGCTTGGGGAGCGGGGGAGGAGAGACCCAGTACTTC.

The table lists this clonotype with a few counts. CDR3 region: CASSGQGMGDTQYF. The DNA for the CDR3 is TGTGCCAGCAGTGGACAGGGGATGGGAGATACGCAGTATTTT. V gene TRBV27 combines with J gene TRBJ2-3; 9 bases are shared with TRBD1. The CDR3 is 14 amino acids. Germline V gene data show CDR1 as MNHEY and CDR2 as SMNVEV (reference sequence). V lost 5 bases to trimming and J lost 5 bases; unmatched junction nucleotides: 5.

This clonotype has at least ten counts. The V and J genes are TRBV20-1 and TRBJ2-5; 10 positions match TRBD2. Germline trimming cut 0 bases from V and 1 base from J; bases unmatched to any gene: 2. The CDR3 totals 15 residues. The germline gives CDR1 DFQATT, CDR2 SNEGSKA (reference sequence). CDR3 in DNA: TGCAGTGCTAGAGATCCTAGCGGGGGCCAAGAGACCCAGTACTTC. Translated, it gives CSARDPSGGQETQYF.

In this sample, this clonotype turned up many times. The J gene is TRBJ2-2, the V gene TRBV20-1, with 7 bases identical to TRBD1. Germline trimming cut 6 bases from V and 1 base from J; bases unmatched to any gene: 5. The CDR3 has 14 residues. CDR1 is DFQATT, CDR2 SNEGSKA, per germline (reference sequence). CDR3 sequence reads: CSARQGGNTGELFF. As DNA, the CDR3 is TGCAGTGCCAGACAGGGCGGGAACACCGGGGAGCTGTTTTTT.

The chain joins TRBV6-1 to TRBJ2-2; D unclear. Germline V gene lookup returns CDR1 MNHNS and CDR2 SASEGT. The CDR3 totals 14 residues. V lost 7 bases, J lost 1 base, and 10 bases lay in between. The CDR3, as DNA: TGTGCCAGCAAGGTTCGGAGGAACACCGGGGAGCTGTTTTTT. Its protein product is CASKVRRNTGELFF.

V is TRBV7-8 and J is TRBJ1-6; TRBD1 aligns across 7 bases. J was trimmed by 10 bases and V by 1 base; bases with no gene match: 4. The CDR3 runs to 14 residues. Germline V gene sequence: CDR1 SGHVS, CDR2 FQNEAQ. CDR3 in DNA: TGTGCCAGCAGCTTAGACAGGGGCCACTCACCCCTCCACTTT. Its protein is CASSLDRGHSPLHF.

This clonotype was seen a handful of times. The V and J genes are TRBV5-1 and TRBJ2-3; 12 nucleotides match TRBD1. From germline, CDR1 is SGHRS and CDR2 YFSETQ. Trimming removed 4 bases from V and 5 bases from J; junction bases left unmatched: 8. The CDR3 is 16 amino acids. Written as DNA, the CDR3 is TGCGCCAGCAGCCCCGTCGGGACAGGGGGCGGAGATACGCAGTATTTT. Its protein is CASSPVGTGGGDTQYF.

J is TRBJ2-3 and V is TRBV6-1; D might be TRBD1 (6 bases). Trimming left V 6 bases short and J 0 bases short, with 16 bases between. Germline CDR1 reads MNHNS; CDR2 reads SASEGT. CDR3 length: 16 amino acids. The CDR3 reads CASRADRLPSTDTQYF. The CDR3 coding sequence is TGTGCCAGCAGGGCCGACAGGTTACCTAGCACAGATACGCAGTATTTT.

The chain uses TRBV5-6 and TRBJ2-2; no definite D call. Germline V CDR1 and CDR2: SGHDT, YYEEEE. Between the trimmed V and J ends, which lost 2 bases and 0 bases, there was a span of 11 bases. This CDR3 spans 16 amino acids. The CDR3: CASSFFETSNTGELFF. DNA for the CDR3: TGTGCCAGCAGCTTCTTCGAGACATCGAACACCGGGGAGCTGTTTTTT. The whole variable domain, filled in from reference TRBV5-6 and TRBJ2-2, reads DAGVTQSPTHLIKTRGQQVTLRCSPKSGHDTVSWYQQALGQGPQFIFQYYEEEERQRGNFPDRFSGHQFPNYSSELNVNALLLGDSALYLCASSFFETSNTGELFFGEGSRLTVL.

This clonotype has at least ten counts. V and J are TRBV20-1 and TRBJ2-1; 13 bases agree with TRBD2. Germline loops: CDR1 DFQATT, CDR2 SNEGSKA (reference sequence). Trimming at V came to 6 bases and at J to 2 bases, leaving 7 bases not matched to a gene. The CDR3 is made up of 16 amino acids. Here the CDR3 DNA reads TGCAGTGCCAAACTAGCGGGGGGGCTGGCCTACAATGAGCAGTTCTTC. This encodes CSAKLAGGLAYNEQFF.

Of note for this clonotype: One end of the junction varies from germline; a read error may be responsible. The chain is built from TRBV3-1 and TRBJ2-2, with 11 bases identical to TRBD1. The germline gives CDR1 LGHDT, CDR2 YNNKEL (reference sequence). CDR3 length equals 19 residues. The CDR3 region is CARSTVGTGGRWNTGELFF. As DNA, the CDR3 is TGTGCCCGCAGCACCGTCGGGACAGGGGGACGATGGAACACAGGGGAGCTGTTTTTT.

This clonotype was seen ten or more times. The CDR3 protein is CAISEEYGYYNEQFF. CDR3 sequence (DNA): TGTGCCATCAGTGAGGAGTACGGCTATTACAATGAGCAGTTCTTC. V gene TRBV10-3 combines with J gene TRBJ2-1; D remains unclear. Germline V gene data show CDR1 as ENHRY and CDR2 as SYGVKD. V was shortened by 2 bases and J by 4 bases, with 12 bases between the two germline ends. This CDR3 comprises 15 residues.

This clonotype was seen repeatedly, ten times or more. J is TRBJ1-5 and V is TRBV5-5; D is unresolved. This CDR3 contains 15 residues. V gave up 4 bases and J gave up 6 bases, with 17 bases separating them. CDR1 and CDR2 (germline): SGHKS, YYEKEE (reference sequence). CDR3 DNA: TGTGCCAGCAGCCCGTCGGTCGGGGAGGCTCAGCCCCAGCATTTT. The encoded protein is CASSPSVGEAQPQHF. Complete variable domain (other parts from reference TRBV5-5 and TRBJ1-5): DAGVTQSPTHLIKTRGQQVTLRCSPISGHKSVSWYQQVLGQGPQFIFQYYEKEERGRGNFPDRFSARQFPNYSSELNVNALLLGDSALYLCASSPSVGEAQPQHFGDGTRLSIL.

About this clonotype: This may stem from a read error, because a much larger clone lies one nucleotide away. The rearrangement joins TRBV12-3 or TRBV12-4 to TRBJ2-2; 8 bases are a match to TRBD1. This CDR3 is built from 15 residues. The CDR3 sequence is CSSSLGDRGTGELFF. The DNA of the CDR3 is TGTTCCAGCAGTTTAGGTGACAGGGGAACCGGGGAGCTGTTTTTT.

This clonotype turned up a few times. The gene calls are TRBV6-2 or TRBV6-3 and TRBJ1-5; D may be TRBD1 (6 bases). The ends were cut back, 6 bases at V and 0 bases at J, with 24 bases in the middle. CDR3 length equals 19 residues. The germline gives CDR1 MNHEY, CDR2 SVGEGT. The CDR3 DNA follows: TGTGCCAGCAGCCCCGTGGACTACAGGGACCTTTATAGCAATCAGCCCCAGCATTTT. Translation: CASSPVDYRDLYSNQPQHF.

The J gene is TRBJ2-5, the V gene TRBV28; D perhaps matches TRBD2 (6 bases). Germline CDR1 reads MDHEN; CDR2 reads SYDVKM. V was trimmed by 6 bases and J by 4 bases, leaving 18 bases between them. The CDR3 covers 15 residues. The CDR3 here is CASSRGLTLLETQYF. CDR3 nucleotide sequence: TGTGCCAGCAGCAGAGGACTAACCTTACTAGAGACCCAGTACTTC.

This clonotype was seen many times. J is TRBJ2-5 and V is TRBV5-6, with a tentative D call TRBD1 (6 bases). CDR3 length: 14 residues. CDR1 and CDR2 (germline): SGHDT, YYEEEE. The V and J ends lost 4 bases and 5 bases respectively, with 15 bases between them. The DNA of the CDR3 is TGTGCCAGCAGCCGAGGGGTTCAGGGGGAGACCCAGTACTTC. As protein: CASSRGVQGETQYF.

The rearrangement joins TRBV6-5 to TRBJ1-5; D gene ambiguous. CDR3 length: 16 amino acids. Germline V gene sequence: CDR1 MNHEY, CDR2 SVGAGI. The ends were cut back, 6 bases at V and 0 bases at J, with 15 bases in the middle. The CDR3: CASSYQDGDSNQPQHF. The DNA of the CDR3 is TGTGCCAGCAGCTACCAGGACGGAGATAGCAATCAGCCCCAGCATTTT.

Concerning this clonotype: A much larger clone lies a single base off, so this may be a read error. This chain links TRBV20-1 with TRBJ1-5, with TRBD1 as a possible D gene (6 bases). This CDR3 spans 14 amino acids. The germline CDR1 and CDR2 sequences are DFQATT and SNEGSKA (reference sequence). The V gene lost 2 bases and the J gene lost 6 bases, with 14 bases spanning the gap. CDR3 bases: TGCAGTGCTAGACGACAGGCCTTTGGTCAGCCCCAGCATTTT. It translates to CSARRQAFGQPQHF.

The sample holds a few counts of this clonotype. The genes are TRBV30 and TRBJ2-7; 9 nucleotides match TRBD2. The germline V gene encodes CDR1 GTSNPN and CDR2 SVGIG (reference sequence). V was clipped by 2 bases and J by 7 bases; unmatched bases: 9. The CDR3 covers 14 residues. This CDR3 is CAWSQTSGSGEQYF. CDR3 coding DNA: TGTGCCTGGAGTCAAACTAGCGGGTCGGGGGAGCAGTACTTC.

Many counts were recorded for this clonotype. V usage is TRBV29-1 and J usage is TRBJ2-5; 8 bases are shared with TRBD1. Germline CDR1 SQVTM, CDR2 ANQGSEA. The V and J ends lost 1 base and 4 bases, in that order; junction bases with no gene match: 5. The CDR3 covers 14 residues. The CDR3 nucleotides read TGCAGCGTTGAAGGGATACAGGGGGGAGAGACCCAGTACTTC. It encodes CSVEGIQGGETQYF.

The chain uses TRBV27 and TRBJ2-7; either TRBD1 or TRBD2 may supply D (5 bases each). The CDR3 has 15 amino acids. Trimming took off 4 bases at V and 2 bases at J, with 15 bases between the two ends. CDR1 and CDR2 from the germline V gene are MNHEY and SMNVEV (reference sequence). The CDR3 protein is CASSSGQGRTYEQYV. DNA for the CDR3: TGTGCCAGCAGTTCCGGCCAGGGACGGACCTACGAGCAGTACGTC.

This clonotype has a count of ten or more. The V call is TRBV5-6, the J call TRBJ2-1; TRBD2 is a possible D gene (5 bases). The CDR3 consists of 13 residues. Germline-derived CDR1 and CDR2 are SGHDT and YYEEEE. V was trimmed by 4 bases and J by 9 bases, leaving 14 bases between them. CDR3 DNA: TGTGCCAGCAGCCCGGGCGGCGGGCGTGAGCAGTTCTTC. It yields the protein CASSPGGGREQFF. The complete variable domain, with remaining parts taken from reference TRBV5-6 and TRBJ2-1, reads DAGVTQSPTHLIKTRGQQVTLRCSPKSGHDTVSWYQQALGQGPQFIFQYYEEEERQRGNFPDRFSGHQFPNYSSELNVNALLLGDSALYLCASSPGGGREQFFGPGTRLTVL.

In its sample, this clonotype was seen many times. The rearrangement joins TRBV6-1 to TRBJ2-4, with unresolved D. The germline gives CDR1 MNHNS, CDR2 SASEGT. V was pared by 6 bases and J by 0 bases, with 9 bases between. This CDR3 is built from 14 residues. CDR3 DNA sequence: TGTGCCAGCAGCCCCGGTATAGCCAAAAACATTCAGTACTTC. It codes for CASSPGIAKNIQYF.

The chain couples TRBV12-3 or TRBV12-4 to TRBJ2-1, with TRBD2 matching over 12 bases. This CDR3 contains 17 residues. Trimming took 5 bases from V and 0 from J; bases not matched to a gene: 5. The DNA for the CDR3 is TGTGCCAGCAGTCCAACTAGCGGGGGGATCTCCTACAATGAGCAGTTCTTC. The encoded protein is CASSPTSGGISYNEQFF.

This clonotype was seen many times. This sequence joins TRBV5-5 and TRBJ2-1; unclear D gene. The CDR3 is 18 amino acids. Per germline, CDR1 SGHKS and CDR2 YYEKEE (reference sequence). Trimming stripped 0 bases from V and 5 bases from J, with 21 bases between. CDR3 DNA: TGTGCCAGCAGCTTGGTCCCAAATAACCAACCCAGAGACAATGAGCAGTTCTTC. Its translation: CASSLVPNNQPRDNEQFF.

V usage is TRBV24-1 and J usage is TRBJ2-3; unclear D gene. Per the germline V gene, CDR1 is KGHDR and CDR2 is SFDVKD. Deletions cut 1 base from V and 0 bases from J, with 10 bases between. The CDR3 contains 16 residues. Written as DNA, the CDR3 is TGTGCCACCAGTGATTTAAAGTGGCAGAGCACAGATACGCAGTATTTT. Residues: CATSDLKWQSTDTQYF.

This clonotype was counted between two and nine times. This sequence joins TRBV5-6 and TRBJ2-2; 7 nucleotides agree with TRBD2. Trimming took 1 base from V and 3 from J; bases not matched to a gene: 12. This CDR3 region has 18 residues. Germline CDR1 is SGHDT and CDR2 is YYEEEE. As DNA, the CDR3 is TGTGCCAGCAGCTTGCTTGGTAGCGGGTATCCGTACACCGGGGAGCTGTTTTTT. Its translation: CASSLLGSGYPYTGELFF.

This clonotype was seen only a few times. The V call is TRBV12-3 or TRBV12-4, the J call TRBJ2-1, with 10 positions matching TRBD2. This CDR3 region has 15 residues. Trimming removed 5 bases from V and 9 bases from J; junction bases left unmatched: 10. CDR3 residues: CASSTQRGGLSEQFF. In DNA, the CDR3 is TGTGCCAGCAGTACCCAGCGGGGGGGCCTGAGTGAGCAGTTCTTC.

This clonotype was recorded at least ten times. The chain joins TRBV6-1 to TRBJ2-1, with TRBD1 matching 7 bases. The CDR3 extends over 13 amino acids. Germline V lookup: CDR1 MNHNS, CDR2 SASEGT. With V trimmed by 6 bases and J by 8 bases, 7 bases remained unmatched. This CDR3 is CASRPTGSDEQFF. In DNA, the CDR3 is TGTGCCAGCAGGCCGACAGGGTCCGATGAGCAGTTCTTC.